A selection of T cell receptor beta chains follows, all from one sample in a study of CD4 T cells in relation to SARS-CoV-2 and coronaviruses. Profiled with immunoSEQ multiplex PCR; TCRdb holds only in-frame clones, not every one. The sample carries just under 65,000 clones, 85% to 95% recorded once. The specimen was naive CD4+ T cells from PBMCs. Every receptor here comes from a human donor in good health. The CDR3 runs from the conserved cysteine through the conserved F or W. D genes are given only for firm matches.

CDR3aa	CDR3nt	v_gene	j_gene	d_gene
CASSVGGQGNYGYTF	TGTGCCAGCAGTGTGGGGGGACAGGGAAACTATGGCTACACCTTC	TRBV28	TRBJ1-2	TRBD1
CASSLGGGFSYNEQFF	TGTGCCAGCAGTCTAGGAGGGGGTTTCTCCTACAATGAGCAGTTCTTC	TRBV28	TRBJ2-1	-
CASSISGTGNLQPQHF	TGTGCCAGTAGTATCTCCGGGACAGGGAATTTACAGCCCCAGCATTTT	TRBV19	TRBJ1-5	TRBD1
CASSYSTGAAWEQYF	TGTGCCAGCAGTTACTCGACCGGGGCAGCCTGGGAGCAGTACTTC	TRBV6-5	TRBJ2-7	-
CAISGQGTEAFF	TGTGCCATCAGTGGGCAGGGCACTGAAGCTTTCTTT	TRBV10-3	TRBJ1-1	-
CASSSAGRAQHF	TGTGCCAGCAGCTCGGCGGGGAGGGCCCAGCATTTT	TRBV7-9	TRBJ1-5	-
CASSSDPGLGETQYF	TGTGCCAGCAGCTCCGATCCGGGGCTAGGAGAGACCCAGTACTTC	TRBV7-9	TRBJ2-5	-
CASRLNNDRDRVFYEQYF	TGCGCCAGCAGGCTCAACAACGACCGGGACAGGGTTTTTTACGAGCAGTACTTC	TRBV23-1	TRBJ2-7	TRBD1
CAISNIGGGEAFF	TGTGCCATCAGTAACATCGGGGGTGGTGAAGCTTTCTTT	TRBV10-3	TRBJ1-1	-
CASSQGSNSNQPQHF	TGTGCCAGCAGCCAAGGAAGTAATAGCAATCAGCCCCAGCATTTT	TRBV7-9	TRBJ1-5	-
CASSQGDGVGAQHF	TGCGCCAGCAGCCAAGGTGATGGGGTGGGTGCCCAGCATTTT	TRBV4-1	TRBJ1-5	-
CAWSGGLSAKRGYNEQFF	TGTGCCTGGAGTGGAGGATTAAGCGCCAAACGGGGATACAATGAGCAGTTCTTC	TRBV30	TRBJ2-1	-
CASSQVPSSGTDTQYF	TGCGCCAGCAGCCAAGTCCCGTCTAGCGGGACAGATACGCAGTATTTT	TRBV4-1	TRBJ2-3	TRBD2